This section outlines one TCR beta chain sequence together with its context. What antigen it recognizes has not been identified. Base qualities are not at hand, and no much larger clone is one base apart. V loses 2 bases of germline sequence and J loses 3 bases, and the interval between the two ends is 14 bases. The CDR3 numbers 16 residues from cysteine through phenylalanine. Only CDR3 DNA is held: 48 bases, read in frame from base 1. CDR1 MNHNS and CDR2 SASEGT are derived from the germline V gene. The donors were healthy, HIV-negative adults with no recently reported acute infections or vaccinations. Only Caucasian adults living in Nashville, Tennessee, USA were represented among the donors. In the unsorted samples, 87 million or so PBMCs were counted, and genomic DNA was extracted using the QIAamp DNA Blood Mini kit. Blood was obtained by leukapheresis, after which PBMCs were separated by Ficoll-Histopaque density gradient centrifugation and cryopreserved in liquid nitrogen vapor phase.

This entry belongs to a study of shared clonotypes between healthy human individuals (dated by TCRdb to 2020 to 2022). Regarding the study in general: The cohort included three men and two women between 18 and 49 years of age. To estimate repertoire size and how much clonotypes are shared between individuals, the study performed deep sequencing of blood TCR repertoires from roughly five healthy adults. To increase sequencing depth and limit assay-specific biases, TCR repertoire library preparation and sequencing were carried out by different laboratories using diverse techniques. Between about 0.85 and 9.5 billion PBMCs per donor were obtained by leukapheresis.

What the authors observed across the whole study: Based on pairwise subsampling, the degree of clonotype sharing among donors was expected to be affected by sequencing depth. The small number of donors limited the genetic and exposure-history diversity represented. Only blood was sampled, and tissue TCR repertoires likely differ from those in blood.

TCR CDR3 regions were amplified from genomic DNA by multiplex PCR using the deep immunoSEQ assay. Extracted genomic DNA from each cell subset was spread evenly across all wells of several immunoSEQ 96-well plates, with each plate serving as a replicate. For unsorted PBMC, roughly 0.3 ug of genomic DNA, equivalent to around 30,000 T cell genomes, went into each replicate PCR. Ten immunoSEQ deep assay plates were used to sequence unsorted PBMC genomic DNA. The purified libraries were quantified using a Qubit 3.0 fluorometer, sized with a Bioanalyzer 2100, and then quantified again using the KAPA Library Quantification kit. Each immunoSEQ 96-well plate was sequenced on its own single-read 150-cycle Illumina NextSeq 550 flow cell. The paper's data handling went like this. The immunoSEQ output contained only junctional sequences without quality scores, so filtering could not match that applied to full-length reads. Sequences were annotated with PyIR, a Python wrapper for IgBLAST v1.9, and V/J genes and CDR3 were assigned using IMGT germline references. Any read was removed if the V/J assignment was weak (E-value above 1e-6), the CDR3 was missing, or the read contained stop codons, out-of-frame junctions, or ambiguous translated residues. V3J clonotypes were defined by identical inferred V gene, J gene, and CDR3 amino acid sequence. Percentage overlap between repertoires was computed as shared unique clonotypes divided by the size of the smaller repertoire. Richness of each repertoire was evaluated using RTK rarefaction, the Chao1 estimator, and Recon v2.1 estimates of unobserved clonotypes. The clones in this table, taken by TCRdb from immuneACCESS, are in-frame only. Not every clone is retained; where verified, under half of the shortfall comes from an unresolved V gene, and the cause of the rest is unknown. V, J and clone size are taken as reported in that table, and D and trimming were inferred from the DNA itself. For this sample the table gives 490,000 or so clones, of which roughly four fifths were detected only once. The top ten clonotypes cover about an eighth of the sample.

This sequence was found in a woman aged 40-49 years in good health. Some clones in this sample may be carry-over from other donors' samples. The chain links TRBV6-1 with TRBJ1-5; the D gene is unclear. The sequencing sample was made of PBMCs. The sequenced DNA is TGTGCCAGCAGTGAATTGGTAGGGTATCTCAATCAGCCCCAGCATTTT. It is translated as CASSELVGYLNQPQHF.